This T cell receptor beta chain emerged from a study of cytomegalovirus exposure and HLA in healthy donors. The germline gives CDR1 MGHRA, CDR2 YSYEKL. This CDR3 has 16 amino acids. V lost 1 base to trimming and J lost 2 bases; unmatched junction nucleotides: 8. Regarding the study as a whole: Likely technical artifact: a cluster of highly shared sequence variants.

60 Vbeta and 13 Jbeta primers were used in PCR. The assay was immunoSEQ multiplex PCR, and TCRdb's table has in-frame clones only and misses some. The sample contains approximately 64,000 clones, under 85% of which appear only once. In the case of this clone: Its antigen is currently unknown. This sample also contains other DNA sequences that code for the same CDR3.

V is TRBV4-1 and J is TRBJ2-7, with 7 nucleotides matching TRBD2. This clonotype originated in a male donor in good health and CMV-seropositive. The sequencing input was PBMCs. In DNA form, the CDR3 reads TGCGCCAGCAGCCAAGTTCTAGCGGTTCCACCCTACGAGCAGTACTTC. As protein: CASSQVLAVPPYEQYF.